These T cell receptor beta chains were read from a single sample in a study of cytomegalovirus exposure and HLA in healthy donors. Produced via immunoSEQ multiplex PCR; TCRdb's table is partial and in-frame only. The sample has some 64,000 clones, almost 97% seen once; the top ten hold 0.95% to 1.5%. Sequencing input: PBMCs. All receptors come from a young woman in good health and CMV-seronegative. Both conserved end residues are part of each CDR3. D genes are given only for firm matches. The size field is filled for only some rows; it gives once, few, many or a size class.

>once|TRBJ1-1|TRBV27|.
CASSPWGGFGGTTEAFF
TGTGCCAGCAGTCCCTGGGGGGGGTTCGGGGGAACCACTGAAGCTTTCTTT
>.|TRBJ2-7|TRBV9|.
CASSAGGLAETYEQYF
TGTGCCAGCAGCGCCGGGGGGCTAGCGGAAACCTACGAGCAGTACTTC
>.|TRBJ2-2|TRBV7-2|TRBD2
CASSLVLAANTGELFF
TGTGCCAGCAGCTTAGTCCTAGCGGCGAACACCGGGGAGCTGTTTTTT
>.|TRBJ2-3|TRBV5-1|.
CASSFGPQGQYF
TGCGCCAGCAGCTTCGGCCCCCAGGGGCAGTATTTT
>.|TRBJ1-5|TRBV6-1|.
CASSEYRAGQPQHF
TGTGCCAGCAGTGAATACAGGGCTGGGCAGCCCCAGCATTTT
>.|TRBJ1-1|TRBV28|.
CASSPPQVGDTEAFF
TGTGCCAGCAGTCCCCCACAGGTAGGGGACACTGAAGCTTTCTTT
>.|TRBJ2-3|TRBV4-3|TRBD1
CASSQVLGTAVPNLDSTDTQYF
TGCGCCAGCAGCCAAGTTCTAGGGACAGCGGTCCCTAATTTAGACAGCACAGATACGCAGTATTTT
>.|TRBJ2-7|TRBV29-1|.
CSATGPRGAYEQYF
TGCAGCGCGACAGGTCCCAGGGGGGCCTACGAGCAGTACTTC
>.|TRBJ2-1|TRBV28|TRBD2
CASSLPPGRERYNEQFF
TGTGCCAGCAGTTTGCCACCCGGGCGGGAGCGCTACAATGAGCAGTTCTTC
>.|TRBJ1-4|TRBV7-2|.
CASSLARYSNEKLFF
TGTGCCAGCAGCTTAGCGAGGTATTCTAATGAAAAACTGTTTTTT
>.|TRBJ2-5|TRBV14|.
CASSQGAGPARTQYF
TGTGCCAGCAGCCAAGGGGCAGGCCCTGCGCGGACCCAGTACTTC
>.|TRBJ2-5|TRBV20-1|.
CRGASGETQYF
TGCAGAGGGGCTAGTGGGGAGACCCAGTACTTC
>.|TRBJ2-1|TRBV11-3|TRBD2
CASSPGRASYNEQFF
TGTGCCAGCAGCCCCGGGAGGGCCTCCTACAATGAGCAGTTCTTC
>.|TRBJ2-3|TRBV30|TRBD1
CACGQVISPDTQYF
TGTGCCTGCGGACAGGTTATTTCCCCAGATACGCAGTATTTT
>once|TRBJ2-2|TRBV13|.
CASSLVLAQGGTGELFF
TGTGCCAGCAGCTTAGTTTTGGCACAGGGAGGGACCGGGGAGCTGTTTTTT
>.|TRBJ2-1|TRBV6-5|.
CASSPPRLAHEQFF
TGTGCCAGCAGTCCCCCACGGCTAGCCCATGAGCAGTTCTTC
>.|TRBJ1-4|TRBV21-1|.
CASSPGRGCAEKLFF
TGTGCCAGCAGCCCCGGTAGGGGTTGCGCGGAAAAACTGTTTTTT
>.|TRBJ2-3|TRBV7-3|.
CASSPSGTDTQYF
TGTGCCAGCAGCCCCTCGGGCACAGATACGCAGTATTTT
>once|TRBJ2-3|TRBV7-3|TRBD1
CASSLEAGGWDTQYF
TGTGCCAGCAGCTTAGAGGCAGGGGGCTGGGATACGCAGTATTTT
>.|TRBJ1-2|TRBV6-5|TRBD1
CASSRQGFGYTF
TGTGCCAGCAGCAGACAGGGGTTCGGCTACACCTTC
>.|TRBJ1-3|TRBV27|.
CASSLGGGSGNTIYF
TGTGCCAGCAGTCTAGGGGGGGGGTCTGGAAACACCATATATTTT
>.|TRBJ2-1|TRBV28|TRBD2
CASSAPAPSGYNEQFF
TGTGCCAGCAGCGCTCCCGCTCCTAGCGGGTACAATGAGCAGTTCTTC
>.|TRBJ2-1|TRBV2|.
CASSQTAGASHNEQFF
TGTGCCAGCAGCCAAACTGCGGGGGCCTCCCACAATGAGCAGTTCTTC
>.|TRBJ1-2|TRBV13|.
CASSLGDRFGGYTF
TGTGCCAGCAGCTTAGGTGACAGGTTTGGCGGCTACACCTTC
>.|TRBJ2-7|TRBV19|TRBD1
CASSIDATGLATYEQYF
TGTGCCAGTAGTATAGACGCGACAGGGTTGGCTACCTACGAGCAGTACTTC
>few|TRBJ2-1|TRBV4-1|TRBD2
CASRPGVISGRVSYNEQFF
TGCGCCAGCAGACCGGGGGTCATAAGCGGGAGAGTCTCCTACAATGAGCAGTTCTTC
>.|TRBJ1-2|TRBV9|TRBD1
CASSVTGGGGYTF
TGTGCCAGCAGCGTCACAGGGGGCGGTGGCTACACCTTC
>.|TRBJ2-4|TRBV2|TRBD2
CASSTFNSGRVVIQYF
TGTGCCAGCAGCACATTTAATAGCGGGAGAGTGGTCATTCAGTACTTC
>once|TRBJ1-1|TRBV29-1|TRBD1
CSVAQGRKPTEAFF
TGCAGCGTCGCACAGGGGAGGAAACCAACTGAAGCTTTCTTT
>.|TRBJ2-7|TRBV7-2|TRBD1
CASSPGGPRSYEQYF
TGTGCCAGCAGCCCAGGGGGACCCCGATCCTACGAGCAGTACTTC
>once|TRBJ2-2|TRBV7-9|TRBD1
CASSPRGQGPPNTGELFF
TGTGCCAGCAGCCCCCGGGGACAGGGGCCCCCGAACACCGGGGAGCTGTTTTTT
>.|TRBJ2-2|TRBV4-3|TRBD1
CASSQDGTVTGELFF
TGCGCCAGCAGCCAAGATGGGACAGTCACCGGGGAGCTGTTTTTT
>.|TRBJ2-7|TRBV19|TRBD2
CASRRTSGGASYEQYF
TGTGCCAGTAGACGGACTAGCGGGGGGGCCTCCTACGAGCAGTACTTC
>.|TRBJ2-7|TRBV6-4|TRBD2
CASSVVVVQGGGSKSYEQYF
TGTGCCAGCAGTGTTGTGGTGGTGCAGGGCGGCGGGAGTAAGTCCTACGAGCAGTACTTC
>.|TRBJ1-5|TRBV11-3|.
CASSSSGGNQPQHF
TGTGCCAGCAGCTCATCAGGGGGCAATCAGCCCCAGCATTTT
>.|TRBJ1-3|TRBV7-2|.
CASSLAQAVTGNTIYF
TGTGCCAGCAGCTTAGCACAGGCGGTAACTGGAAACACCATATATTTT
>once|TRBJ2-7|TRBV7-2|TRBD2
CASSLSASGGWPSYEQYF
TGTGCCAGCAGCTTAAGCGCCAGCGGGGGCTGGCCCTCCTACGAGCAGTACTTC
>.|TRBJ2-1|TRBV27|TRBD2
CASSPRTSAGGLVEQFF
TGTGCCAGCAGTCCCCGGACTAGCGCCGGGGGGTTGGTTGAGCAGTTCTTC
>.|TRBJ2-7|TRBV7-2|.
CASSNPWAGTYEQYF
TGTGCCAGCAGCAACCCCTGGGCGGGAACCTACGAGCAGTACTTC
>.|TRBJ2-7|TRBV7-2|TRBD2
CASSLVGGRAYEQYF
TGTGCCAGCAGCTTAGTGGGCGGGAGGGCCTACGAGCAGTACTTC
>.|TRBJ2-5|TRBV2|.
CATRGGSGETQYF
TGTGCCACCAGAGGTGGTAGCGGAGAGACCCAGTACTTC
>.|TRBJ1-2|TRBV18|.
CASSPLQGRSNYGYTF
TGTGCCAGCTCACCACTGCAGGGAAGGTCGAACTATGGCTACACCTTC
>.|TRBJ1-1|TRBV5-6|TRBD1
CASSLARQGGTEAFF
TGTGCCAGCAGCTTGGCCCGACAGGGGGGAACTGAAGCTTTCTTT
>once|TRBJ2-7|TRBV4-1|.
CASSPWAGEQYF
TGCGCCAGCAGCCCCTGGGCCGGCGAGCAGTACTTC
>once|TRBJ2-5|TRBV2|.
CASSASVPLQETQYF
TGTGCCAGCAGTGCTAGCGTCCCCCTCCAAGAGACCCAGTACTTC
>.|TRBJ2-2|TRBV6-1|.
CASRVRVASTGELFF
TGTGCCAGCCGAGTGCGGGTTGCGAGCACCGGGGAGCTGTTTTTT
>.|TRBJ1-5|TRBV28|TRBD1
CASSFRGLGQPQHF
TGTGCCAGCAGTTTCAGGGGGCTCGGTCAGCCCCAGCATTTT
>.|TRBJ2-3|TRBV5-1|TRBD2
CASSSGLAGGGDTQYF
TGCGCCAGCAGCTCCGGGCTAGCGGGGGGAGGGGATACGCAGTATTTT
>.|TRBJ1-5|TRBV19|.
CASTSVGSQPQHF
TGTGCCAGTACCTCGGTGGGGAGCCAGCCCCAGCATTTT
>.|TRBJ2-7|TRBV30|TRBD2
CAWRSGRTYEQYF
TGTGCCTGGAGAAGCGGGAGAACCTACGAGCAGTACTTC
>.|TRBJ1-1|TRBV6-5|TRBD1
CASSYGTANTEAFF
TGTGCCAGCAGTTATGGGACAGCGAACACTGAAGCTTTCTTT
>.|TRBJ2-1|TRBV2|TRBD2
CASSESSGGYNEQFF
TGTGCCAGCAGTGAATCCAGCGGGGGATACAATGAGCAGTTCTTC
>once|TRBJ1-5|TRBV2|.
CASSDWLESNQPQHF
TGTGCCAGCAGTGACTGGCTAGAAAGTAATCAGCCCCAGCATTTT
>.|TRBJ2-5|TRBV7-2|.
CASSLPGTQYF
TGTGCCAGCAGCCTACCCGGGACCCAGTACTTC
>.|TRBJ2-3|TRBV27|.
CASSFSLAQGATDTQYF
TGTGCCAGCAGTTTTTCACTGGCCCAGGGTGCCACAGATACGCAGTATTTT